The clone carrying this TCR beta chain was observed a few times. Its antigen is unknown. Time point reported: persistent/refractory GD, antithyroid drugs over 5 years with positive TRAb. PBMC-derived RNA was used for the TCR library. These data originate in a study of regulatory T cells in long-lasting Graves disease. Study-level information: Positive TSH receptor antibodies alongside over 5 years of antithyroid drugs were what marked Graves' disease as persistent.

Library construction for TCR beta used iRepertoire HTBI primers and Arm-PCR of CDR3 regions. TCRdb reprocessed the multiplex PCR reads via MiXCR and lists one record per CDR3 protein. This sample carries about 470,000 distinct CDR3 sequences, about a fifth of them seen once, and the ten largest clones take under 9%. Study-wide points: Persistent Graves' patients had lower TCR diversity than newly diagnosed ones.

Germline CDR1 and CDR2: SGHTA and FQGTGA. This CDR3 spans 18 amino acids. V lost 2 bases, J lost 0 bases, and 16 bases lay in between. This chain joins TRBV7-3 and TRBJ2-2, with D perhaps TRBD1 or TRBD2 (6 bases each). This specimen was peripheral blood mononuclear cells (PBMCs), taken when the disease was refractory, from a patient treated with antithyroid drugs. This receptor was taken from a female donor with Graves disease. The CDR3 loop is CASSLRRAGASNTGELFF. CDR3 in DNA: TGTGCCAGCAGCTTACGGAGGGCAGGGGCCTCGAACACCGGGGAGCTGTTTTTT.